One sample yielded the 19 T cell receptor beta chains listed below, sequenced in a study of blood T cell repertoires in COVID-19. Profiling relied on immunoSEQ multiplex PCR, and the TCRdb table lists in-frame clones only, not all of them. Here the sample spans under 550,000 clones, 70% to 90% being singletons. The sample consisted of peripheral blood. These receptors all stem from a man younger than 35 with COVID-19, enrolled during active disease.

V is TRBV19 and J is TRBJ1-1, with TRBD1 as a possible D gene (6 bases). Trimming took 6 bases from V and 10 from J, leaving 15 bases between them. Germline values: CDR1 LNHDA, CDR2 SQIVND (reference sequence). CDR3 length: 12 amino acids. The CDR3 protein is CASSDNRDAAFF. The DNA for the CDR3 is TGTGCCAGTAGCGACAACAGGGACGCAGCTTTCTTT. Complete variable domain (other parts from reference TRBV19 and TRBJ1-1): DGGITQSPKYLFRKEGQNVTLSCEQNLNHDAMYWYRQDPGQGLRLIYYSQIVNDFQKGDIAEGYSVSREKKESFPLTVTSAQKNPTAFYLCASSDNRDAAFFGQGTRLTVV.

The chain recombines TRBV11-2 with TRBJ1-1, with 7 bases aligning to TRBD1. Germline trimming cut 5 bases from V and 4 bases from J; bases unmatched to any gene: 7. The germline gives CDR1 SGHAT, CDR2 FQNNGV. The CDR3 sequence is 14 residues long. CDR3 sequence: CASSPIQGGTEAFF. The CDR3 DNA reads TGTGCCAGCAGCCCTATTCAGGGGGGCACTGAAGCTTTCTTT.

This clone has just one count. The identical CDR3 is also encoded by other nucleotide sequences in the sample. The chain uses TRBV18 and TRBJ2-2; D may be TRBD1 (5 bases). Per the germline V gene, CDR1 is KGHSH and CDR2 is LQKENI. The CDR3 covers 14 residues. V was pared by 3 bases and J by 1 base, with 6 bases between. For the CDR3, the DNA is TGTGCCAGCTCACCTGACAGGAACACCGGGGAGCTGTTTTTT. The encoded protein is CASSPDRNTGELFF. Supplemented by reference TRBV18 and TRBJ2-2, the full variable domain reads NAGVMQNPRHLVRRRGQEARLRCSPMKGHSHVYWYRQLPEEGLKFMVYLQKENIIDESGMPKERFSAEFPKEGPSILRIQQVVRGDSAAYFCASSPDRNTGELFFGEGSRLTVL.

The CDR3 reads CASSAGGPYEQYF. Written as DNA, the CDR3 is TGTGCCAGCAGCGCAGGGGGGCCCTACGAGCAGTACTTC. This rearrangement joins TRBV28 to TRBJ2-7; weak D call: TRBD1 (7 bases). Germline CDR1 is MDHEN and CDR2 is SYDVKM. V lost 6 bases and J lost 2, with 11 bases in between. CDR3 length: 13 amino acids.

Here the CDR3 DNA reads TGTGCCAGCTCATCGACTACCTACAATGAGCAGTTCTTC. It specifies CASSSTTYNEQFF. The chain is built from TRBV18 and TRBJ2-1, with D tentatively TRBD2 (5 bases). The CDR3 has 13 amino acids. CDR1 KGHSH and CDR2 LQKENI come from the germline V gene. Trimming stripped 5 bases from V and 2 bases from J, with 7 bases between.

The chain has TRBV6-1 and TRBJ2-5; the match to TRBD2 covers 11 bases. Trimming removed 1 base from V and 5 bases from J; junction bases left unmatched: 0. This CDR3 is 14 amino acids long. Per the germline V gene, CDR1 is MNHNS and CDR2 is SASEGT. The CDR3 spells CASSEVAGGETQYF. CDR3 DNA: TGTGCCAGCAGTGAAGTAGCGGGAGGGGAGACCCAGTACTTC.

The chain links TRBV7-3 to TRBJ2-1, with D possibly being TRBD2 (6 bases). The CDR3 is made up of 16 amino acids. CDR1 and CDR2 from the germline V gene are SGHTA and FQGTGA. The V end was cut by 1 base, the J end by 12 bases, with 22 bases between. CDR3: CASSLIGGVGAGGQFF. The CDR3 DNA follows: TGTGCCAGCAGCTTAATAGGAGGGGTAGGGGCAGGCGGGCAGTTCTTC.

The rearrangement joins TRBV7-3 to TRBJ2-3; D ambiguous. Trimming left V 5 bases short and J 5 bases short, with 8 bases between. From germline, CDR1 is SGHTA and CDR2 FQGTGA. The CDR3 runs 12 residues. The CDR3 loop reads CASSLLGDTQYF. CDR3 in DNA: TGTGCCAGCAGCCTCCTCGGAGATACGCAGTATTTT.

J is TRBJ1-5 and V is TRBV24-1, with D perhaps TRBD1 (5 bases). CDR3 size: 14 residues. Trimming stripped 5 bases from V and 9 bases from J, with 16 bases between. Germline-derived CDR1 and CDR2 are KGHDR and SFDVKD. The CDR3 region has the DNA TGTGCCACCAGTGTGGGGCAGGGAGGTCCGCCCCAGCATTTT. This gives the protein CATSVGQGGPPQHF.

The V call is TRBV7-3, the J call TRBJ1-2, with D possibly being TRBD1 (6 bases). V lost 5 bases and J lost 5, with 12 bases in between. Germline CDR1 SGHTA, CDR2 FQGTGA. CDR3 length equals 13 residues. The CDR3: CASSQTGIYGYTF. DNA of the CDR3: TGTGCCAGCAGCCAAACAGGGATTTATGGCTACACCTTC.

The CDR3 reads CASSLFDSGEQYF. The CDR3 DNA reads as TGTGCCAGCAGTTTATTTGACTCGGGCGAGCAGTACTTC. This chain links TRBV12-3 or TRBV12-4 with TRBJ2-7, with D uncertain. Trimming removed 2 bases from V and 6 bases from J, with 11 bases in between. The CDR3 loop spans 13 amino acids.

The chain couples TRBV6-2 or TRBV6-3 to TRBJ2-7; 11 bases agree with TRBD2. This CDR3 contains 16 residues. V shed 5 bases, J shed 5 bases, and the junction held 11 bases outside the gene matches. The germline gives CDR1 MNHEY, CDR2 SVGEGT. CDR3 protein: CASSRLAGINRDEQYF. CDR3 nucleotides: TGTGCCAGCAGTCGACTAGCGGGAATAAACAGGGACGAGCAGTACTTC.

This sequence joins TRBV20-1 and TRBJ2-1; 9 nucleotides match TRBD2. V shed 3 bases, J shed 8 bases, and the junction held 8 bases outside the gene matches. There are 14 residues in the CDR3. CDR1 DFQATT and CDR2 SNEGSKA come from the germline V gene (reference sequence). DNA of the CDR3: TGCAGTGCTAGTAGCGCGGGAGGGCCCGATGAGCAGTTCTTC. Protein sequence: CSASSAGGPDEQFF.

V is TRBV7-9 and J is TRBJ1-1, with 7 bases lining up with TRBD1. The CDR3 spans 16 residues. The germline V gene encodes CDR1 SEHNR and CDR2 FQNEAQ (reference sequence). V shed 4 bases, J shed 0 bases, and the junction held 8 bases outside the gene matches. DNA for the CDR3: TGTGCCAGCAGCTCCAGGGGGTCCCCGGTGAACACTGAAGCTTTCTTT. It codes for CASSSRGSPVNTEAFF.

The chain couples TRBV18 to TRBJ2-1, with TRBD2 matching 11 bases. CDR3 length: 17 residues. V lost 3 bases to trimming and J lost 5 bases; unmatched junction nucleotides: 9. CDR1 is KGHSH, CDR2 LQKENI, per germline. The CDR3 loop is CASSPKIAGGSDNEQFF. The DNA for the CDR3 is TGTGCCAGCTCACCTAAAATAGCGGGAGGGAGTGACAATGAGCAGTTCTTC.

The V call is TRBV19, the J call TRBJ2-7; 11 bases are a match to TRBD2. The CDR3 covers 15 residues. V gave up 3 bases and J gave up 2 bases; unmatched junction bases: 3. CDR1 is LNHDA, CDR2 SQIVND, per germline (reference sequence). The CDR3 spells CASSMGTSGTYEQYF. The CDR3, as DNA: TGTGCCAGTAGTATGGGGACTAGCGGTACCTACGAGCAGTACTTC. Full variable domain (rest looked up from reference TRBV19 and TRBJ2-7): DGGITQSPKYLFRKEGQNVTLSCEQNLNHDAMYWYRQDPGQGLRLIYYSQIVNDFQKGDIAEGYSVSREKKESFPLTVTSAQKNPTAFYLCASSMGTSGTYEQYFGPGTRLTVT.

V is TRBV7-9 and J is TRBJ1-2; D is possibly TRBD1 (5 bases). Trimming stripped 5 bases from V and 5 bases from J, with 18 bases between. This CDR3 is built from 15 residues. CDR1 is SEHNR, CDR2 FQNEAQ, per germline (reference sequence). The CDR3 bases are TGTGCCAGCAGCGGACCGACAGAAACAGGATATGGCTACACCTTC. This translates into CASSGPTETGYGYTF. The complete variable domain, with remaining parts taken from reference TRBV7-9 and TRBJ1-2, reads DTGVSQNPRHKITKRGQNVTFRCDPISEHNRLYWYRQTLGQGPEFLTYFQNEAQLEKSRLLSDRFSAERPKGSFSTLEIQRTEQGDSAMYLCASSGPTETGYGYTFGSGTRLTVV.

The gene calls are TRBV12-3 or TRBV12-4 and TRBJ1-1; 7 nucleotides agree with TRBD1. The CDR3 sequence is 13 residues long. V was pared by 6 bases and J by 0 bases, with 1 base of the junction left unmatched. Here the CDR3 reads CASRGQLNTEAFF. CDR3 nucleotide sequence: TGTGCCAGCAGGGGACAGTTGAACACTGAAGCTTTCTTT.

The chain carries TRBV9 and TRBJ2-3; 12 bases agree with TRBD2. V lost 0 bases, J lost 6 bases, and 5 bases stayed unmatched. From germline, CDR1 is SGDLS and CDR2 YYNGEE. This CDR3 has 16 amino acids. As DNA, the CDR3 is TGTGCCAGCAGCGTAGCGACTAGCGGGAGTATGGATACGCAGTATTTT. Encoded protein: CASSVATSGSMDTQYF.